This T cell receptor beta chain was retrieved from a study of beta chain features in type 1 diabetes. Study-wide background: Examination of sorted cells across all samples involved 100 million or so cells.

Expressed TCRB transcripts were sequenced because the entire RNA isolate underwent reverse transcription. Here immunoSEQ multiplex PCR was the method, and the copy in TCRdb shows in-frame clones only, minus some. Of 80,000 to 90,000 clones listed, under 35% were seen once; the top ten hold about 0.5%. This clone appeared a few times. Input material: stem cell memory CD4+ T cells from blood. This clonotype was obtained from a woman aged 18 to 35 in good health.

The CDR3 region is CASSSWVRGGQETQYF. The CDR3 DNA follows: TGTGCCAGCAGCTCCTGGGTGAGGGGGGGACAAGAGACCCAGTACTTC. J is TRBJ2-5 and V is TRBV7-2; D possibly corresponds to TRBD2 (7 bases). The length of the CDR3 is 16 residues. The V gene lost 4 bases and the J gene lost 2 bases, with 17 bases spanning the gap. The germline V gene has CDR1 SGHTA and CDR2 FQGNSA.